The 22 T cell receptor beta chains below come from one sample, sequenced in a study of early T cells in non-severe SARS-CoV-2 infection. MiXCR, applied by TCRdb to the 5' RACE reads, yields one record per CDR3 protein. The data show tens of thousands of distinct CDR3 sequences, 8.5% to 10% seen once. The specimen sequenced was whole blood. The receptors originated from an adult who was a healthcare worker with PCR-confirmed SARS-CoV-2 infection or an uninfected control (not recorded which).

By its share, this clonotype is medium-sized. This chain uses TRBV2 with TRBJ2-7, with D maybe TRBD1 (6 bases). Trimming shortened V by 8 bases and J by 0 bases, and 17 bases separated the two germline ends. CDR3 length equals 15 residues. Germline V lookup: CDR1 SNHLY, CDR2 FYNNEI. CDR3 region: CASWTDLSSSYEQYF. CDR3 nucleotide sequence: TGTGCCAGCTGGACAGATCTCAGTAGCTCCTACGAGCAGTACTTC.

This clonotype was counted at least ten times. The chain combines TRBV5-1 with TRBJ2-3; possible D gene TRBD1, 5 bases. The CDR3 runs 13 residues. V was trimmed by 1 base and J by 6 bases, leaving 9 bases between them. Germline V gives CDR1 SGHRS, CDR2 YFSETQ. Written as DNA, the CDR3 is TGCGCCAGCAGCTTGCAGGGTGCGGATACGCAGTATTTT. Its translation: CASSLQGADTQYF.

In the case of this clonotype: A much larger clone is a single base away; this may be a read error. The chain is built from TRBV29-1 and TRBJ1-6, with TRBD1 as a possible D gene (6 bases). V was clipped by 4 bases and J by 8 bases, with 12 bases between them. CDR1 is SQVTM and CDR2 is ANQGSEA in the germline V gene. The CDR3 covers 13 residues. DNA of the CDR3: TGCAGCGTTGGAGCAGGGGCCGATTCACCCCTCCACTTT. Encoded protein: CSVGAGADSPLHF.

This sequence joins TRBV19 and TRBJ1-2; D not resolved. The CDR3 length is 14 residues. CDR1 and CDR2 (germline): LNHDA, SQIVND (reference sequence). V was trimmed by 7 bases and J by 6 bases, leaving 18 bases between them. The chain's CDR3 is CASNLSGHGHGYTF. CDR3 nucleotide sequence: TGTGCCAGTAACCTATCCGGCCATGGGCATGGCTACACCTTC.

This clonotype was seen many times. The chain couples TRBV6-1 to TRBJ1-1; 7 bases are shared with TRBD1. Germline CDR1 reads MNHNS; CDR2 reads SASEGT. The V gene end was trimmed by 5 bases and the J gene end by 1 base; junction bases not matched to a gene: 7. This CDR3 is 15 amino acids long. The CDR3 loop reads CASSPLGGANTEAFF. The CDR3 DNA follows: TGTGCCAGCAGTCCTCTAGGGGGCGCGAACACTGAAGCTTTCTTT.

The chain couples TRBV5-1 to TRBJ2-2; D is perhaps TRBD2 (6 bases). CDR1 SGHRS and CDR2 YFSETQ come from the germline V gene. This CDR3 is built from 16 residues. The germline V and J ends were trimmed by 2 bases and 5 bases, with 16 bases remaining between them. CDR3 loop: CASSFLSGVGTGELFF. CDR3 nucleotide sequence: TGCGCCAGCAGCTTCCTGTCGGGAGTTGGGACCGGGGAGCTGTTTTTT.

The gene calls are TRBV29-1 and TRBJ2-7; possible D gene TRBD2, 5 bases. V lost 5 bases, J lost 7 bases, and 15 bases lay in between. Germline loops: CDR1 SQVTM, CDR2 ANQGSEA. The CDR3 contains 12 residues. CDR3 sequence: CSVLRADWEQYF. The CDR3 DNA reads as TGCAGCGTTCTAAGAGCGGACTGGGAGCAGTACTTC.

This clonotype was recorded many times. The chain recombines TRBV5-4 with TRBJ2-7, with 14 bases lining up with TRBD2. With 0 bases clipped from V and 7 bases from J, the junction kept 6 bases outside the gene matches. The CDR3 loop spans 16 amino acids. Looked up from germline, CDR1 is SGHNT and CDR2 is YYREEE (reference sequence). In DNA, the CDR3 is TGTGCCAGCAGCTTGGAGGGACTAGCGGGAGCGAGTGAGCAGTACTTC. Amino acid sequence: CASSLEGLAGASEQYF.

This clonotype came up a few times. V is TRBV6-1 and J is TRBJ1-5, with D unresolved. This CDR3 is 15 amino acids long. The V gene's germline CDR1 is MNHNS and CDR2 SASEGT. V gave up 1 base and J gave up 2 bases, with 9 bases separating them. The CDR3 region has the DNA TGTGCCAGCAGTGAAGTGATGTGGGGCAATCAGCCCCAGCATTTT. It specifies CASSEVMWGNQPQHF.

The sample holds many counts of this clonotype. The genes are TRBV7-2 and TRBJ2-7, with 9 bases lining up with TRBD1. The CDR3 runs to 13 residues. V was clipped by 5 bases and J by 6 bases; unmatched bases: 5. Per the germline V gene, CDR1 is SGHTA and CDR2 is FQGNSA. The CDR3 DNA reads as TGTGCCAGCAGCCGGGACAGGGTGGGCGAGCAGTACTTC. Protein product: CASSRDRVGEQYF.

The DNA for the CDR3 is TGCGCCAGCAGCCTTCTTAGCGGGATAGGGGATACGCAGTATTTT. This sequence encodes CASSLLSGIGDTQYF. The chain is built from TRBV4-1 and TRBJ2-3; 8 nucleotides agree with TRBD2. The germline V gene has CDR1 MGHRA and CDR2 YSYEKL. The CDR3 contains 15 residues. V gave up 4 bases and J gave up 6 bases; unmatched junction bases: 9.

The rearrangement joins TRBV7-8 to TRBJ1-5; tentatively, D is TRBD1 (5 bases). V was trimmed by 3 bases and J by 6 bases, leaving 9 bases between them. The CDR3 consists of 13 residues. Germline loops: CDR1 SGHVS, CDR2 FQNEAQ. The CDR3 sequence is CASSLGVGQPQHF. The CDR3 nucleotides read TGTGCCAGCAGCTTGGGGGTGGGTCAGCCCCAGCATTTT.

V gene TRBV4-2 combines with J gene TRBJ2-1; TRBD1 matches at 9 bases. J lost 8 bases, V lost 1 base, and 6 bases had no gene match. Germline V gene sequence: CDR1 LGHNA, CDR2 YNFKEQ. The CDR3 has 15 residues. Here the CDR3 DNA reads TGTGCCAGCAGCCAAGGGGGACAGGGATCCTATGAGCAGTTCTTC. Encoded protein: CASSQGGQGSYEQFF.

This clonotype has only a few counts. The rearrangement uses TRBV2 and TRBJ1-4; D is perhaps TRBD1 (5 bases). Trimming stripped 7 bases from V and 6 bases from J, with 18 bases between. CDR1 is SNHLY, CDR2 FYNNEI, per germline. The CDR3 spans 15 residues. As DNA, the CDR3 is TGTGCCAGCACTCGATCTGGGGCGGAGGATGAAAAACTGTTTTTT. It is translated as CASTRSGAEDEKLFF.

The chain has TRBV6-1 and TRBJ2-2, with TRBD2 matching 7 bases. The CDR3 runs 15 residues. CDR1 and CDR2 from the germline V gene are MNHNS and SASEGT. V shed 8 bases, J shed 4 bases, and the junction held 10 bases outside the gene matches. CDR3 in amino acids: CASLPGEGGTGELFF. The CDR3 coding sequence is TGTGCCAGCCTTCCGGGGGAGGGCGGCACCGGGGAGCTGTTTTTT.

This clonotype occurred many times. The rearrangement links TRBV4-3 to TRBJ2-7; 8 positions match TRBD2. V shed 4 bases and J 0 bases; nucleotides not matched to a gene: 5. CDR1 and CDR2 (germline): LGHNA, YSLEER. The CDR3 consists of 15 residues. The CDR3 here is CASSPGTRSSYEQYF. CDR3 bases: TGCGCCAGCAGCCCCGGGACTAGGAGCTCCTACGAGCAGTACTTC.

The rearrangement links TRBV11-3 to TRBJ2-7; no clear D gene. This CDR3 contains 14 residues. Per germline, CDR1 SGHNT and CDR2 YENEEA. V gave up 3 bases and J gave up 4 bases, with 13 bases separating them. The CDR3 DNA follows: TGTGCCAGCAGCTTCCCAGAGACGGAATACGAGCAGTACTTC. This translates into CASSFPETEYEQYF.

This clonotype has a count of ten or more. The gene calls are TRBV20-1 and TRBJ2-7, with D tentatively TRBD1 (6 bases). CDR3 length: 13 residues. Trimming took off 4 bases at V and 2 bases at J, with 12 bases between the two ends. Germline CDR1 and CDR2: DFQATT and SNEGSKA (reference sequence). The CDR3 region has the DNA TGCAGTGCTAACGACAGGTGGACCTACGAGCAGTACTTC. As protein: CSANDRWTYEQYF.

V usage is TRBV30 and J usage is TRBJ1-1; D ambiguous. This CDR3 contains 13 residues. Trimming stripped 0 bases from V and 4 bases from J, with 9 bases between. The germline CDR1 and CDR2 sequences are GTSNPN and SVGIG (reference sequence). In DNA form, the CDR3 reads TGTGCCTGGAGTGTAGAGGTGGGCACTGAAGCTTTCTTT. Translating gives CAWSVEVGTEAFF.

This clonotype was detected ten times or more. The chain has TRBV7-3 and TRBJ2-3, with a weak D call TRBD2 (6 bases). This CDR3 is 14 amino acids long. Germline CDR1 reads SGHTA; CDR2 reads FQGTGA. Trimming removed 6 bases at V and 2 bases at J, with 12 bases between. The CDR3 region has the DNA TGTGCCAGCAGGCCGGGACTCCACACAGATACGCAGTATTTT. Translating it yields CASRPGLHTDTQYF.

This clonotype was counted ten times or more. V usage is TRBV2 and J usage is TRBJ2-2; 12 positions match TRBD2. The ends lost 5 bases at V and 6 bases at J; junction bases unmatched: 7. The CDR3 runs 16 residues. Germline V gene lookup returns CDR1 SNHLY and CDR2 FYNNEI. In DNA form, the CDR3 reads TGTGCCAGCAGTCTAACTAGCGGGAGGCGGGCCGGGGAGCTGTTTTTT. Protein sequence: CASSLTSGRRAGELFF.

This clonotype showed up many times. The chain couples TRBV20-1 to TRBJ2-2, with D possibly TRBD2 on 6 matching bases. V lost 1 base to trimming and J lost 5 bases, with 14 bases between them. The CDR3 spans 15 residues. Looked up from germline, CDR1 is DFQATT and CDR2 is SNEGSKA (reference sequence). CDR3 sequence: CSARANSGSTGELFF. In DNA, the CDR3 is TGCAGTGCTAGAGCTAATAGCGGCTCAACCGGGGAGCTGTTTTTT.